A single sample is the source of the 5 T cell receptor beta chains below, sequenced in a study of shared clonotypes between healthy human individuals. CD45RO-negative, CCR7-positively selected cells formed the naive CD8 fraction, excluding terminally differentiated effector memory CD45RA+ cells. Clones were read by immunoSEQ multiplex PCR, and TCRdb kept only the in-frame ones, dropping some. Of roughly 2.1 million clones listed, more than 85% are singletons. Sequenced: naive CD8+ T cells from PBMCs. All receptors derive from a man between 18 and 35 years old in good health. Some clones in this sample may be carry-over from other donors' samples.

The J gene is TRBJ1-3, the V gene TRBV6-4; perhaps TRBD1 as D (6 bases). Germline CDR1 MRHNA, CDR2 SNTAGT. The CDR3 has 16 residues. With 2 bases removed from V and 1 base from J, the gap between germline ends came to 12 bases. The CDR3: CASSDPGTTSGNTIYF. CDR3 nucleotide sequence: TGTGCCAGCAGTGACCCTGGGACAACTTCTGGAAACACCATATATTTT.

This clone was observed once. The chain recombines TRBV28 with TRBJ2-7; TRBD2 matches at 8 bases. The CDR3 length is 15 residues. Trimming cost V 3 bases and J 0 bases; bases outside gene matches: 4. Germline CDR1 and CDR2: MDHEN and SYDVKM. The CDR3 region has the DNA TGTGCCAGCAGTTTTTATACTAGCGGCTCCTACGAGCAGTACTTC. Translated: CASSFYTSGSYEQYF.

The CDR3 coding sequence is TGCGCCAGCAGCCTCCTAGCGGGACAGGCGCGATCCTACGAGCAGTACTTC. It codes for CASSLLAGQARSYEQYF. The gene calls are TRBV4-1 and TRBJ2-7; maybe TRBD2 (9 bases). Trimming took 4 bases from V and 1 from J, leaving 20 bases between them. The germline V gene has CDR1 MGHRA and CDR2 YSYEKL. The CDR3 is 17 residues long.

This clone has just a few counts. The J gene is TRBJ1-5, the V gene TRBV9; 8 bases are a match to TRBD1. V lost 0 bases, J lost 1 base, and 6 bases stayed unmatched. The CDR3 has 17 amino acids. Germline V gives CDR1 SGDLS, CDR2 YYNGEE. This CDR3 is CASSVGQGPTSNQPQHF. The DNA for the CDR3 is TGTGCCAGCAGCGTAGGACAGGGGCCGACCAGCAATCAGCCCCAGCATTTT.

The chain recombines TRBV29-1 with TRBJ2-7; D gene uncertain. CDR1 is SQVTM, CDR2 ANQGSEA, per germline. V shed 3 bases and J shed 2 bases, with 14 bases lying between them. The CDR3 totals 14 residues. DNA of the CDR3: TGCAGCGTTGAGGGAAGGGCCGGAGCCTACGAGCAGTACTTC. Amino acid sequence: CSVEGRAGAYEQYF.